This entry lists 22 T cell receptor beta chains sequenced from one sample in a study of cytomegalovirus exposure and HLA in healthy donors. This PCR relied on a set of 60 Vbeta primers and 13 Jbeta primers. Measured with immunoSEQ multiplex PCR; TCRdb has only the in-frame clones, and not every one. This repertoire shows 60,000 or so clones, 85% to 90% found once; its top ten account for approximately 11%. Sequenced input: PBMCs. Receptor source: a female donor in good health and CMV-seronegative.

The DNA of the CDR3 is TGTGCCAGCAGTTACTTCGACAGGGGGTACGGCTACACCTTC. Amino acids: CASSYFDRGYGYTF. The J gene is TRBJ1-2, the V gene TRBV6-5; 9 positions agree with TRBD1. V shed 1 base and J 8 bases; nucleotides not matched to a gene: 5. CDR3 length: 14 residues. The germline gives CDR1 MNHEY, CDR2 SVGAGI.

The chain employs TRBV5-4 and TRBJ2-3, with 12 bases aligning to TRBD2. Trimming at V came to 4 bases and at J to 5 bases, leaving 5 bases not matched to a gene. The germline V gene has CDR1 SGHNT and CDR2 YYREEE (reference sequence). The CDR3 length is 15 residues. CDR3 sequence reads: CASSPTSGRKDTQYF. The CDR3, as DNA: TGTGCCAGCAGCCCGACTAGCGGGAGAAAAGATACGCAGTATTTT.

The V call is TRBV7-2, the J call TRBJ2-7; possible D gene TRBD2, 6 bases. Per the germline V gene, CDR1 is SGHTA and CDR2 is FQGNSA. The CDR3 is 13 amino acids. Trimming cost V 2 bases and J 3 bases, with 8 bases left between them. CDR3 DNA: TGTGCCAGCAGCTTAACTAGCCTCTACGAGCAGTACTTC. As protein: CASSLTSLYEQYF.

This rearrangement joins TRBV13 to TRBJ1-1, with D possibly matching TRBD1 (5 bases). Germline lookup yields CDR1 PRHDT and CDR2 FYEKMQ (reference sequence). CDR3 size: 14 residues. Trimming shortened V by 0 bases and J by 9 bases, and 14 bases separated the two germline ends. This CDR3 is CASSLGGTHRKAFF. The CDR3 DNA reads TGTGCCAGCAGCTTAGGCGGGACTCACCGAAAAGCTTTCTTT.

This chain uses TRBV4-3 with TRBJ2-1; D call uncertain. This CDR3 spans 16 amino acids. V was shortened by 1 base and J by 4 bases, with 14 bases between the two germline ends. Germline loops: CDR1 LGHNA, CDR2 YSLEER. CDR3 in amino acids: CASSQGIISLYNEQFF. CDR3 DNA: TGCGCCAGCAGCCAAGGGATTATTAGCCTATACAATGAGCAGTTCTTC.

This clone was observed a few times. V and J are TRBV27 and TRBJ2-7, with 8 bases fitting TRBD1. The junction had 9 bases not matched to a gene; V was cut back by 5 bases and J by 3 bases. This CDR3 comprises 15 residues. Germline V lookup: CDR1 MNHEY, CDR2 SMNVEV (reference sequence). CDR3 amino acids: CASSLRQGSIYEQYF. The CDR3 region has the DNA TGTGCCAGCAGTCTGCGACAGGGGAGCATCTACGAGCAGTACTTC.

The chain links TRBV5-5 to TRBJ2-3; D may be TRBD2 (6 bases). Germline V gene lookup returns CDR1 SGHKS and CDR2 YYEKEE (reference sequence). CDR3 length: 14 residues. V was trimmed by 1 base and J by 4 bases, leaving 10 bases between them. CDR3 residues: CASSLLLAADTQYF. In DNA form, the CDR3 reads TGTGCCAGCAGCTTGCTACTAGCTGCAGATACGCAGTATTTT.

The CDR3 region is CASSTSGGYEQYF. The CDR3, as DNA: TGTGCCAGTTCAACTAGCGGGGGCTACGAGCAGTACTTC. The rearrangement links TRBV27 to TRBJ2-7, with 11 bases matching TRBD2. Germline CDR1 reads MNHEY; CDR2 reads SMNVEV (reference sequence). After removal of 9 bases from V and 3 bases from J, the junction contained 4 bases not matched to a gene. The CDR3 has 13 residues.

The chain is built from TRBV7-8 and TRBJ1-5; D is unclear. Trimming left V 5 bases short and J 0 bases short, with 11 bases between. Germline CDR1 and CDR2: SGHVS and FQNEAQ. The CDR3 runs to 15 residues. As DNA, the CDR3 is TGTGCCAGCAGCCCTGGGCGCACTAGCAATCAGCCCCAGCATTTT. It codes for CASSPGRTSNQPQHF.

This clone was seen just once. The CDR3 spells CAISTGQTPNTEAFF. As DNA, the CDR3 is TGTGCCATCAGCACAGGACAGACCCCTAACACTGAAGCTTTCTTT. The J gene is TRBJ1-1, the V gene TRBV10-3; D is perhaps TRBD1 (6 bases). V was cut by 6 bases and J by 2 bases, with 16 bases left in between. From germline, CDR1 is ENHRY and CDR2 SYGVKD. This CDR3 comprises 15 residues.

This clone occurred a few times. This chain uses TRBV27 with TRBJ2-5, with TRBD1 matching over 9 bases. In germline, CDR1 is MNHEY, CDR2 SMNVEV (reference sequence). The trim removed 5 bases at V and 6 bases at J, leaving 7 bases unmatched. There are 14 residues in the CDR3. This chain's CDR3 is CASSTHRGRQTQYF. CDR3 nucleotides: TGTGCCAGCAGTACCCACAGGGGGCGGCAGACCCAGTACTTC.

DNA for the CDR3: TGTGCCAGCAGATTCAGCGGGGAAAGCACAGATACGCAGTATTTT. It specifies CASRFSGESTDTQYF. The V gene is TRBV9, the J gene TRBJ2-3; 7 bases agree with TRBD2. The CDR3 has 15 amino acids. The V gene end was trimmed by 5 bases and the J gene end by 0 bases; junction bases not matched to a gene: 6. Looked up from germline, CDR1 is SGDLS and CDR2 is YYNGEE.

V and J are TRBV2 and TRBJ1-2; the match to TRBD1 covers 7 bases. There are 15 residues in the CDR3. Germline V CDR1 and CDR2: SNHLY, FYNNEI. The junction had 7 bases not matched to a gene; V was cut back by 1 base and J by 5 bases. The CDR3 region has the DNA TGTGCCAGCAGTGAAGTATCAGGCAGGGGGTATGGCTACACCTTC. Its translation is CASSEVSGRGYGYTF.

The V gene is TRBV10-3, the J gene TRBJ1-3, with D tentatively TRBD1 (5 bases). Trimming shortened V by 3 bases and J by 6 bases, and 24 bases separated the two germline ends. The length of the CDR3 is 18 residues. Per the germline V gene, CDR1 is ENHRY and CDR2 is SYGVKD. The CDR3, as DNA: TGTGCCATCAGTGATAGCAGACGGAGGGGCTTGGAAACAAACACCATATATTTT. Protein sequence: CAISDSRRRGLETNTIYF.

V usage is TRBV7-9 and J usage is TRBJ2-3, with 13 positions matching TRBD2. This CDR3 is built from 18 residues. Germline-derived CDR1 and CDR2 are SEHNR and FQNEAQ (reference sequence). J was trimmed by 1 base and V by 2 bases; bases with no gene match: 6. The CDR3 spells CASSLRTSGSRGTDTQYF. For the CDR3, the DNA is TGTGCCAGCAGCTTACGGACTAGCGGGAGCCGGGGCACAGATACGCAGTATTTT.

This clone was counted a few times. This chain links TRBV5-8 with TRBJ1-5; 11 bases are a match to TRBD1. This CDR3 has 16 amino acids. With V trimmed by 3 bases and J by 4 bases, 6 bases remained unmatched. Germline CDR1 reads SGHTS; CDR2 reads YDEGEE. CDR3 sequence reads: CASSSADRGHNQPQHF. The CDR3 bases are TGTGCCAGCAGCTCCGCGGACAGGGGGCATAATCAGCCCCAGCATTTT.

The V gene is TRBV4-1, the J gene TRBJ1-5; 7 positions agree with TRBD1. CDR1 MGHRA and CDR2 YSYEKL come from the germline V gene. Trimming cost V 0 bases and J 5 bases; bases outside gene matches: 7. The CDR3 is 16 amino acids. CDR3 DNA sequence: TGCGCCAGCAGCCAAGATGAGACAGGGATTTATCAGCCCCAGCATTTT. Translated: CASSQDETGIYQPQHF.

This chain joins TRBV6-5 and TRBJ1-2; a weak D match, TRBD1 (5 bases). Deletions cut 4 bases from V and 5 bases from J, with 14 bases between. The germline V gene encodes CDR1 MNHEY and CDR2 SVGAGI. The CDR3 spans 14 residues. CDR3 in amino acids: CASSSPQGGYGYTF. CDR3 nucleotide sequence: TGTGCCAGCAGTTCCCCGCAGGGAGGGTATGGCTACACCTTC.

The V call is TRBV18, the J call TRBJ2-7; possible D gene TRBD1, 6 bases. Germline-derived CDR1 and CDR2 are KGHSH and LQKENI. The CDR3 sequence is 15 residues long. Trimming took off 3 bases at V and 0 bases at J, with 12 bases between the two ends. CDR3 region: CASSPIGTNSYEQYF. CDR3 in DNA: TGTGCCAGCTCACCGATCGGGACAAACTCCTACGAGCAGTACTTC.

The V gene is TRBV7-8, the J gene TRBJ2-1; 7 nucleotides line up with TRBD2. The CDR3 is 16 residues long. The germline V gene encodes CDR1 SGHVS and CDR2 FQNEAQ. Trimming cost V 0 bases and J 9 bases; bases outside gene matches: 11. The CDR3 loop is CASSLAQGEGKGEQFF. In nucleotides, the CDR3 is TGTGCCAGCAGCTTAGCGCAAGGGGAGGGAAAGGGTGAGCAGTTCTTC. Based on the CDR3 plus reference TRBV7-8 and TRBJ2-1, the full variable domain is GAGVSQSPRYKVAKRGQDVALRCDPISGHVSLFWYQQALGQGPEFLTYFQNEAQLDKSGLPSDRFFAERPEGSVSTLKIQRTQQEDSAVYLCASSLAQGEGKGEQFFGPGTRLTVL.

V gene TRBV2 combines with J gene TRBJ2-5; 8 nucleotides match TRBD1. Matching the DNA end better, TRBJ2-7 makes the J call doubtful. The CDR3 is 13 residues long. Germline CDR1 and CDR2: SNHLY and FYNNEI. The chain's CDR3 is CASTLTGVYEQYF. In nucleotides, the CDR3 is TGTGCCAGCACCCTGACAGGGGTCTACGAGCAGTACTTC.

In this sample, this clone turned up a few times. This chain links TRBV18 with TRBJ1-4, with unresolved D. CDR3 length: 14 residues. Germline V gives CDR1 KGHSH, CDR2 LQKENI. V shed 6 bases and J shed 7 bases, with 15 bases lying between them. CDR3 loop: CASSPQHGGEKLFF. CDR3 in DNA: TGTGCCAGCTCCCCTCAACATGGTGGTGAAAAACTGTTTTTT.